The next 18 T cell receptor beta chains were all read from a single sample in a study of blood T cells in healthy people across ages. A J-beta primer mix and a sample-barcoded 5' primer were used in a second PCR of about 7 to 12 cycles. TCRdb independently ran MiXCR on the 5' RACE reads; one entry per CDR3 protein. The sample lists about 800,000 distinct CDR3 sequences, about 46% occurring once. The sample consisted of blood. Source of these receptors: a man older than 75 in good health.

As to this clonotype: The germline gene is not matched at one end of the junction; a read error may be the cause. The rearrangement uses TRBV6-1 and TRBJ1-5, with D perhaps matching TRBD1 (5 bases). The length of the CDR3 is 15 residues. Germline CDR1 is MNHNS and CDR2 is SASEGT. The CDR3 nucleotides are TGTGCCAGCAGAGAAGGACATCCTAACAATCAGCCCCAGCATTTT. Translation gives CASREGHPNNQPQHF.

V usage is TRBV7-2 and J usage is TRBJ2-5; possibly TRBD2 for D (5 bases). Germline V lookup: CDR1 SGHTA, CDR2 FQGNSA. With 5 bases removed from V and 2 bases from J, the gap between germline ends came to 12 bases. The CDR3 contains 14 residues. The CDR3: CASSGGLIQETQYF. CDR3 DNA: TGTGCCAGCAGCGGCGGGCTGATACAAGAGACCCAGTACTTC.

This clonotype was seen ten or more times. V usage is TRBV28 and J usage is TRBJ2-3, with 7 bases aligning to TRBD2. The CDR3 sequence is 14 residues long. The V segment lost 3 bases and the J segment 7 bases; nucleotides outside the gene matches: 7. In germline, CDR1 is MDHEN, CDR2 SYDVKM. CDR3 region: CASSFREVANTQYF. Here the CDR3 DNA reads TGTGCCAGCAGTTTCCGGGAGGTTGCAAATACGCAGTATTTT.

The chain links TRBV10-2 to TRBJ2-4; 14 nucleotides align to TRBD2. The CDR3 loop spans 18 amino acids. V gave up 6 bases and J gave up 0 bases; unmatched junction bases: 7. Germline values: CDR1 WSHSY, CDR2 SAAADI. In nucleotides, the CDR3 is TGCGCCAGCAGAGCGGGACTAGCGGGAGCGAGAGCCAAAAACATTCAGTACTTC. Protein product: CASRAGLAGARAKNIQYF.

This sequence joins TRBV29-1 and TRBJ2-7; D tentatively reads TRBD1 or TRBD2 (5 bases each). Trimming pared 5 bases from V and 7 bases from J, leaving 18 bases between. The germline gives CDR1 SQVTM, CDR2 ANQGSEA. This CDR3 is 13 amino acids long. The CDR3 coding sequence is TGCAGCGTTCAGGGAGCCCGCTTAGGGGAGCAGTACTTC. Translated: CSVQGARLGEQYF.

This clonotype has only a few counts. The rearrangement joins TRBV20-1 to TRBJ2-7, with D possibly TRBD1 on 6 matching bases. This CDR3 comprises 12 residues. Trimming left V 3 bases short and J 2 bases short, with 8 bases between. Germline V gene data show CDR1 as DFQATT and CDR2 as SNEGSKA (reference sequence). The chain's CDR3 is CSARTGTYEQYF. The DNA of the CDR3 is TGCAGTGCTAGGACAGGTACCTACGAGCAGTACTTC.

This clonotype occurred a few times. V usage is TRBV7-9 and J usage is TRBJ2-3, with TRBD2 identical over 7 bases. The CDR3 is 14 residues long. Trimming cost V 5 bases and J 2 bases; bases outside gene matches: 4. Germline lookup yields CDR1 SEHNR and CDR2 FQNEAQ (reference sequence). CDR3 sequence reads: CASSPTSDTDTQYF. In DNA, the CDR3 is TGTGCCAGCAGCCCTACTAGCGACACAGATACGCAGTATTTT.

The chain couples TRBV28 to TRBJ2-7; 10 bases fit TRBD1. The germline V gene has CDR1 MDHEN and CDR2 SYDVKM. The ends lost 6 bases at V and 3 bases at J; junction bases unmatched: 5. The CDR3 spans 14 residues. The CDR3 DNA reads TGTGCCAGCAGGACCGACAGGGGGCTCTACGAGCAGTACTTC. Translated: CASRTDRGLYEQYF.

This sequence joins TRBV20-1 and TRBJ2-4, with TRBD2 matching 8 bases. The CDR3 consists of 13 residues. V gave up 5 bases and J gave up 8 bases; unmatched junction bases: 8. In germline, CDR1 is DFQATT, CDR2 SNEGSKA (reference sequence). In DNA form, the CDR3 reads TGCAGTGCTTCCCGAGCGGGGGTGTACATTCAGTACTTC. Its protein is CSASRAGVYIQYF.

This clonotype was counted ten times or more. The V call is TRBV12-3 or TRBV12-4, the J call TRBJ2-7; a possible D gene is TRBD2 (6 bases). This CDR3 has 14 residues. Trimming cost V 7 bases and J 2 bases, with 15 bases left between them. CDR3 in amino acids: CASTSGLFPYEQYF. The CDR3 coding sequence is TGTGCCAGCACCTCGGGACTCTTCCCCTACGAGCAGTACTTC.

The count of this clonotype is one. V and J are TRBV11-2 and TRBJ2-7, with TRBD1 matching 11 bases. Trimming at V came to 4 bases and at J to 7 bases, leaving 12 bases not matched to a gene. The CDR3 totals 16 residues. Germline V gene data show CDR1 as SGHAT and CDR2 as FQNNGV. As DNA, the CDR3 is TGTGCCAGCAGCTCTCCGGACAGGGGGCCGCCACGAGAGCAGTACTTC. Translated, it gives CASSSPDRGPPREQYF.

This chain joins TRBV10-3 and TRBJ1-4; perhaps TRBD1 as D (6 bases). Trimming took 6 bases from V and 6 from J, leaving 26 bases between them. The CDR3 spans 18 residues. Germline V lookup: CDR1 ENHRY, CDR2 SYGVKD. As DNA, the CDR3 is TGTGCCATCAGCATAGACGGGACACTTGATCCAAGGGATGAAAAACTGTTTTTT. Its translation: CAISIDGTLDPRDEKLFF.

For the CDR3, the DNA is TGTGCCAGCAGCGTAGATCCGGGCCGGAGTGAAAAACTGTTTTTT. It translates to CASSVDPGRSEKLFF. The chain carries TRBV9 and TRBJ1-4; D is unresolved. Trimming cost V 0 bases and J 7 bases, with 13 bases left between them. Germline V lookup: CDR1 SGDLS, CDR2 YYNGEE. This CDR3 region has 15 residues.

This chain joins TRBV6-2 or TRBV6-3 and TRBJ1-2; the match to TRBD1 covers 10 bases. V lost 4 bases, J lost 6 bases, and 8 bases stayed unmatched. This CDR3 is built from 15 residues. CDR1 is MNHEY, CDR2 SVGEGT, per germline. The CDR3 region is CASSSGQGGGHGYTF. The CDR3, as DNA: TGTGCCAGCAGTTCCGGACAGGGGGGCGGCCATGGCTACACCTTC.

The V call is TRBV7-2, the J call TRBJ1-2, with D possibly being TRBD1 (5 bases). The CDR3 covers 14 residues. Trimming removed 1 base from V and 7 bases from J, with 13 bases in between. Germline CDR1 SGHTA, CDR2 FQGNSA. The CDR3 is CASSLEGRVFGYTF. The CDR3 region has the DNA TGTGCCAGCAGCTTAGAAGGCAGGGTTTTTGGCTACACCTTC.

This clonotype was detected ten times or more. The chain combines TRBV7-3 with TRBJ2-3, with 10 bases aligning to TRBD2. The V segment lost 5 bases and the J segment 5 bases; nucleotides outside the gene matches: 10. This CDR3 is built from 16 residues. Germline loops: CDR1 SGHTA, CDR2 FQGTGA. This chain's CDR3 is CASSNSLAGNLDTQYF. For the CDR3, the DNA is TGTGCCAGCAGCAACTCACTAGCGGGGAATTTAGATACGCAGTATTTT.

The chain uses TRBV5-1 and TRBJ2-3, with D tentatively TRBD2 (6 bases). CDR1 and CDR2 (germline): SGHRS, YFSETQ. The V and J ends lost 0 bases and 4 bases respectively, with 15 bases between them. The CDR3 spans 16 residues. The CDR3, as DNA: TGCGCCAGCAGCTTGGGACCTCCGGGGGTTGCAGATACGCAGTATTTT. This gives the protein CASSLGPPGVADTQYF.

The CDR3 DNA reads as TGTGCCAGCAGTCTTCTGTCCGGTGGTGCCAACGTCCTGACTTTC. It is translated as CASSLLSGGANVLTF. The V and J genes are TRBV12-3 or TRBV12-4 and TRBJ2-6; D call uncertain. The V and J ends lost 5 bases and 7 bases respectively, with 15 bases between them. The CDR3 extends over 15 amino acids.